This T cell receptor (beta chain) was sequenced for a study of OX40 agonist ivuxolimab in advanced cancers. The CDR3 length is 17 residues. V trimming: 0 bases; J trimming: 2 bases; junction bases outside the gene matches: 6. CDR1 and CDR2 (germline): SGDLS, YYNGEE. This table comes from immunoSEQ multiplex PCR, and its TCRdb copy is limited to in-frame clones, with some not included. Here the sample spans over 15,000 clones, approximately 78% being singletons. The specimen was CD4+ or CD8+ T cells sorted from blood, collected in a trial of the OX40 agonist ivuxolimab. This clonotype was obtained from an adult with an advanced solid tumor such as melanoma, head and neck, liver or kidney cancer. The chain employs TRBV9 and TRBJ2-3, with 10 bases that match TRBD2. CDR3 region: CASSVDPSGGSTDTQYF. The CDR3 bases are TGTGCCAGCAGCGTAGATCCTAGCGGGGGATCCACAGATACGCAGTATTTT. Together with reference TRBV9 and TRBJ2-3, the CDR3 gives the full variable domain: DSGVTQTPKHLITATGQRVTLRCSPRSGDLSVYWYQQSLDQGLQFLIQYYNGEERAKGNILERFSAQQFPDLHSELNLSSLELGDSALYFCASSVDPSGGSTDTQYFGPGTRLTVL.